The T cell receptor beta chain described here comes from a study of blood T cell repertoires in COVID-19 (dated by TCRdb to the early 2020s). Describing the broader study: Collaborator samples came from the United States, Italy and Spain and covered acute and convalescent phases of COVID-19. The material from the prospective study consisted of cDNA or gDNA derived from T cells, B-cell-depleted T cells, or PBMCs. The dataset comprised deeply sampled blood TCRbeta repertoires from subjects exposed to, actively infected with, or recovered from COVID-19. The repertoires were released in a freely available public database meant as a resource for research on the immune response to SARS-CoV-2. The samples were drawn from two sources: the first 160 participants of the ongoing ImmuneRACE study, and 1,000 to 1,500 subjects contributed by 6 global collaborators. Sample metadata almost always included a de-identified subject ID, COVID-19 status, age in years and sex. HLA class I and class II types, where available, came from metadata supplied by the sample provider rather than from assay-based typing. Beyond this particular receptor, the publication reports: How much clinical and demographic metadata was included differed by source and by participant, and the metadata was provided uncurated.

TCRbeta CDR3 regions were amplified from genomic DNA by means of the immunoSEQ Assay, a bias-controlled multiplex PCR. The study's own analysis went as follows. The number of nucleated cells in each sample was estimated from the amplification of reference gene primers within the assay. To quantify the absolute abundance of each unique TCRbeta CDR3 rearrangement, sequence reads were collapsed and filtered. For each sample, productive Simpson clonality was calculated as the square root of Simpson's diversity index across productive rearrangements. Imported from immuneACCESS, the table was reduced by TCRdb to in-frame sequences with V and J called. These copies leave out some clones; in studies compared against another copy, an unresolved V gene accounts for under half, and the cause of the remainder is not known. D and trimming were read from the DNA, whereas the V and J calls and clone size are those reported in that table. The sample data list over 250,000 clones, and about 85% of these were observed just once. The leading ten clones occupy about an eighth of the sample.

Collaborating institutions collected whole blood in K2EDTA tubes following their own protocols. For TCRbeta analysis, collaborators shipped samples as frozen whole blood, isolated PBMCs, or DNA extracted from either of those sample types. In regard to this clone: The antigen it binds to is not known. No base qualities exist here, and no much larger clone lies one base off it.

Sequencing was carried out using peripheral blood. The TCR originated in a human donor in a cohort sampled during active COVID-19.

The CDR3 region has the sequence CASSSTSGSFTGELFF. In nucleotides, the sequence is TGTGCCAGCAGCAGCACTAGCGGGAGCTTCACCGGGGAGCTGTTTTTT. This chain is built from TRBV2 and TRBJ2-2; the junction holds 11 bases that match TRBD2. Clipping removes 6 bases from V and 4 bases from J, with 7 as the unmatched junction base count. Per the germline V gene, SNHLY is the CDR1 and FYNNEI is the CDR2. The CDR3 runs 16 amino acids, cysteine and phenylalanine included. Kept here is only the CDR3 DNA, which spans 48 bases and is read in frame from base 1.